Below are 26 T cell receptor beta chains sequenced from a single sample in a study of vaccination effects on CD4 cells after COVID-19. Expansion with viral peptide pools was applied to antigen-specific CD4+ T cells by the ViraFEST assay prior to sequencing. Culturing for more than 9 days preceded CD4+ T cell isolation. Nucleocapsid antibody tests were negative, and the vaccine recipients had no prior SARS-CoV-2 infection. Sequencing used immunoSEQ multiplex PCR; TCRdb keeps in-frame clones, though not all of them. The table shows 20,000 to 25,000 clones, with about two thirds occurring only once. These receptors have no known antigen. The source material was CD4+ T cells from PBMCs cultured with HCoV-NL63 spike peptides, sampled before COVID-19 vaccination. The source is a human donor who received a COVID-19 vaccine.

The CDR3 nucleotides are TGTGCCGTAGGTTTTGGCCCCTACGAGCAGTACTTC. Amino acid sequence: CAVGFGPYEQYF. The V gene is TRBV3-1 (or the pseudogene TRBV3-2), the J gene TRBJ2-7; D gene unclear. The CDR3 is 12 amino acids. Between the trimmed V and J ends, which lost 11 bases and 2 bases, there was a span of 13 bases. CDR1 is LGHDT and CDR2 is YNNKEL in the germline V gene (reference sequence).

V is TRBV5-1 and J is TRBJ2-1; either TRBD1 or TRBD2 may supply D (5 bases each). The CDR3 sequence is 16 residues long. Germline V CDR1 and CDR2: SGHRS, YFSETQ. Trimming pared 0 bases from V and 0 bases from J, leaving 10 bases between. CDR3 in amino acids: CASSLGGSSSYNEQFF. CDR3 DNA sequence: TGCGCCAGCAGCTTGGGGGGGTCCAGCTCCTACAATGAGCAGTTCTTC.

The sample holds a few counts of this clone. The V call is TRBV9, the J call TRBJ2-2; D remains unclear. Germline V CDR1 and CDR2: SGDLS, YYNGEE. The CDR3 is 14 amino acids. The V end lost 0 bases, the J end lost 4 bases, and 7 bases lay between the germline ends. This CDR3 is CASSVATSTGELFF. For the CDR3, the DNA is TGTGCCAGCAGCGTAGCTACGAGCACCGGGGAGCTGTTTTTT.

This clone was picked up a small number of times. This sample includes further DNA sequences coding for the same CDR3. The chain links TRBV10-3 to TRBJ1-3, with D tentatively TRBD1 (6 bases). Germline CDR1 reads ENHRY; CDR2 reads SYGVKD. V was clipped by 6 bases and J by 0 bases, with 6 bases between them. The CDR3 is 13 amino acids. The CDR3 loop reads CAIRDSSGNTIYF. CDR3 in DNA: TGTGCCATCAGGGACAGCTCTGGAAACACCATATATTTT.

This clone is medium-sized (0.01 to 0.1%) within its sample. The chain has TRBV7-6 and TRBJ2-1, with 10 bases that match TRBD2. The CDR3 sequence is 17 residues long. Germline CDR1 is SGHVS and CDR2 is FNYEAQ. J lost 6 bases, V lost 0 bases, and 8 bases had no gene match. CDR3 region: CASSLAWPAGGFNEQFF. DNA of the CDR3: TGTGCCAGCAGCTTAGCGTGGCCAGCGGGGGGGTTCAATGAGCAGTTCTTC.

This rearrangement joins TRBV6-5 to TRBJ1-2; 9 nucleotides agree with TRBD1. V trimming: 6 bases; J trimming: 7 bases; junction bases outside the gene matches: 9. The CDR3 loop spans 14 amino acids. Germline V gene data show CDR1 as MNHEY and CDR2 as SVGAGI. The CDR3 nucleotides are TGTGCCAGCAGGAGGGACAGGGTGGTCGGTGGCTACACCTTC. Its translation is CASRRDRVVGGYTF.

This chain joins TRBV12-3 or TRBV12-4 and TRBJ1-1, with no clear D. The CDR3 consists of 13 residues. V lost 3 bases, J lost 2 bases, and 7 bases lay in between. CDR3 sequence: CASSFSDNTEAFF. The CDR3 DNA follows: TGTGCCAGCAGTTTTAGTGATAACACTGAAGCTTTCTTT.

This clone was detected only a few times. The chain links TRBV6-1 to TRBJ2-1, with 7 bases lining up with TRBD2. The length of the CDR3 is 15 residues. Germline V gene sequence: CDR1 MNHNS, CDR2 SASEGT. J lost 3 bases, V lost 2 bases, and 4 bases had no gene match. The CDR3 nucleotides read TGTGCCAGCAGTGAAATGCGCGGGGGCTACAATGAGCAGTTCTTC. As protein: CASSEMRGGYNEQFF.

This clone was picked up a small number of times. V and J are TRBV24-1 and TRBJ1-1, with D uncertain. This CDR3 has 14 residues. V gave up 6 bases and J gave up 3 bases, with 13 bases separating them. CDR1 and CDR2 from the germline V gene are KGHDR and SFDVKD. The chain's CDR3 is CATSPADRDTEAFF. The CDR3 nucleotides are TGTGCCACCAGTCCGGCCGATCGGGACACTGAAGCTTTCTTT.

The chain carries TRBV5-1 and TRBJ1-2; the D gene is possibly TRBD1 (6 bases). The V end lost 3 bases, the J end lost 5 bases, and 8 bases lay between the germline ends. Germline-derived CDR1 and CDR2 are SGHRS and YFSETQ. The CDR3 spans 12 residues. The CDR3 DNA is TGCGCCAGCAGCTCGGACAGTTATGGCTACACCTTC. Amino acid sequence: CASSSDSYGYTF.

This sequence joins TRBV4-1 and TRBJ2-2; tentatively, D is TRBD2 (6 bases). Germline CDR1 and CDR2: MGHRA and YSYEKL. V gave up 4 bases and J gave up 2 bases, with 17 bases separating them. The CDR3 totals 17 residues. The CDR3 sequence: CASSPTVAGLNTGELFF. CDR3 coding DNA: TGCGCCAGCAGCCCGACCGTGGCGGGACTTAACACCGGGGAGCTGTTTTTT.

This clone was counted a single time. The V gene is TRBV19, the J gene TRBJ1-2; 7 nucleotides match TRBD1. This CDR3 contains 14 residues. V shed 3 bases, J shed 4 bases, and the junction held 5 bases outside the gene matches. Germline V gene data show CDR1 as LNHDA and CDR2 as SQIVND (reference sequence). This chain's CDR3 is CASSILAGGYGYTF. In DNA form, the CDR3 reads TGTGCCAGTAGTATCCTCGCAGGGGGCTATGGCTACACCTTC.

This chain links TRBV7-2 with TRBJ2-7; D possibly corresponds to TRBD2 (5 bases). Germline CDR1 reads SGHTA; CDR2 reads FQGNSA. This CDR3 contains 16 residues. The ends were cut back, 1 base at V and 6 bases at J, with 19 bases in the middle. CDR3 DNA: TGTGCCAGCAGCTTAGATTCCCCCAGGCTAGCAGTCGAGCAGTACTTC. This gives the protein CASSLDSPRLAVEQYF.

This clone was observed a handful of times. The chain employs TRBV25-1 and TRBJ2-1; the D gene could be TRBD1 or TRBD2 (5 bases each). V dropped 6 bases and J dropped 2 bases, with 11 bases sitting between them. CDR1 is MGHDK and CDR2 is SYGVNS in the germline V gene. This CDR3 has 14 residues. The CDR3: CASSRGLPYNEQFF. For the CDR3, the DNA is TGTGCCAGCAGCCGGGGCCTCCCCTACAATGAGCAGTTCTTC.

The chain employs TRBV19 and TRBJ2-5; 7 nucleotides line up with TRBD2. With 0 bases clipped from V and 1 base from J, the junction kept 8 bases outside the gene matches. The CDR3 runs to 17 residues. Germline V CDR1 and CDR2: LNHDA, SQIVND (reference sequence). The CDR3 spells CASSIDPPSGAQETQYF. The CDR3 DNA sequence: TGTGCCAGTAGTATAGATCCCCCTAGCGGAGCCCAAGAGACCCAGTACTTC.

This clone was seen a single time. The CDR3 loop reads CAWSVLRTSGGARSYNEQFF. The CDR3 DNA reads TGTGCCTGGAGTGTACTTAGGACTAGCGGGGGGGCCCGCTCCTACAATGAGCAGTTCTTC. The chain joins TRBV30 to TRBJ2-1; TRBD2 aligns across 15 bases. Germline CDR1 and CDR2: GTSNPN and SVGIG (reference sequence). Trimming removed 0 bases from V and 0 bases from J; junction bases left unmatched: 9. This CDR3 is 20 amino acids long. The variable domain in full, with the rest retrieved from reference TRBV30 and TRBJ2-1, is SQTIHQWPATLVQPVGSPLSLECTVEGTSNPNLYWYRQAAGRGLQLLFYSVGIGQISSEVPQNLSASRPQDRQFILSSKKLLLSDSGFYLCAWSVLRTSGGARSYNEQFFGPGTRLTVL.

This chain links TRBV2 with TRBJ2-2; TRBD2 aligns across 8 bases. CDR1 and CDR2 (germline): SNHLY, FYNNEI. J was trimmed by 7 bases and V by 5 bases; bases with no gene match: 3. This CDR3 comprises 13 residues. DNA for the CDR3: TGTGCCAGCAGTCGGGGGACTAGCGGGGAGCTGTTTTTT. This codes for CASSRGTSGELFF.

This chain links TRBV30 with TRBJ1-5, with unresolved D. Trimming pared 4 bases from V and 0 bases from J, leaving 7 bases between. Germline CDR1 and CDR2: GTSNPN and SVGIG (reference sequence). This CDR3 has 13 residues. CDR3: CAWTGDSNQPQHF. The CDR3 nucleotides read TGTGCCTGGACTGGTGATAGCAATCAGCCCCAGCATTTT.

The table lists this clone with a count of one. The chain couples TRBV4-2 to TRBJ2-1, with 8 nucleotides matching TRBD2. Germline lookup yields CDR1 LGHNA and CDR2 YNFKEQ. With 3 bases clipped from V and 8 bases from J, the junction kept 3 bases outside the gene matches. CDR3 size: 13 residues. The CDR3 region is CASSQGLVDEQFF. The DNA for the CDR3 is TGTGCCAGCAGCCAGGGACTAGTTGATGAGCAGTTCTTC.

The chain combines TRBV7-8 with TRBJ1-6; the D is unclear. V lost 3 bases to trimming and J lost 7 bases, with 13 bases between them. CDR1 SGHVS and CDR2 FQNEAQ come from the germline V gene. The length of the CDR3 is 15 residues. CDR3 residues: CASSFSVRRNSPLHF. CDR3 DNA: TGTGCCAGCAGCTTCAGCGTAAGGAGAAATTCACCCCTCCACTTT.

This chain connects TRBV30 to TRBJ2-1; 12 bases line up with TRBD2. The germline CDR1 and CDR2 sequences are GTSNPN and SVGIG (reference sequence). The CDR3 loop spans 14 amino acids. V shed 5 bases, J shed 7 bases, and the junction held 6 bases outside the gene matches. The chain's CDR3 is CAWATSGGSNEQFF. CDR3 sequence (DNA): TGTGCCTGGGCCACTAGCGGGGGGAGTAATGAGCAGTTCTTC.

The J gene is TRBJ2-5, the V gene TRBV18; D call uncertain. Between the trimmed V and J ends, which lost 3 bases and 5 bases, there was a span of 10 bases. This CDR3 contains 13 residues. CDR1 and CDR2 (germline): KGHSH, LQKENI. CDR3 amino acids: CASSPLVAETQYF. The CDR3, as DNA: TGTGCCAGCTCACCCTTGGTCGCGGAGACCCAGTACTTC.

V and J are TRBV6-5 and TRBJ2-1, with D maybe TRBD2 (6 bases). The CDR3 sequence is 14 residues long. Germline V gene sequence: CDR1 MNHEY, CDR2 SVGAGI. The germline V and J ends were trimmed by 6 bases and 3 bases, with 12 bases remaining between them. CDR3 coding DNA: TGTGCCAGCAGGGAGGGCTCCAACTACAATGAGCAGTTCTTC. Its translation is CASREGSNYNEQFF.

This chain links TRBV5-1 with TRBJ2-7; 8 nucleotides match TRBD1. Germline lookup yields CDR1 SGHRS and CDR2 YFSETQ. V shed 3 bases, J shed 3 bases, and the junction held 2 bases outside the gene matches. The CDR3 runs 13 residues. The CDR3 region is CASSYTGGYEQYF. CDR3 coding DNA: TGCGCCAGCAGCTACACAGGGGGCTACGAGCAGTACTTC.

This clone was picked up one time. This chain joins TRBV18 and TRBJ2-1; TRBD2 aligns across 10 bases. This CDR3 spans 17 amino acids. V was pared by 3 bases and J by 5 bases, with 10 bases of the junction left unmatched. The V gene's germline CDR1 is KGHSH and CDR2 LQKENI. CDR3 residues: CASSPPNKLAGHNEQFF. The CDR3 DNA reads as TGTGCCAGCTCACCCCCGAACAAACTAGCGGGACACAATGAGCAGTTCTTC.

This clone was counted between two and nine times. The J gene is TRBJ1-6, the V gene TRBV27, with D possibly being TRBD1 (6 bases). The CDR3 runs to 15 residues. From germline, CDR1 is MNHEY and CDR2 SMNVEV (reference sequence). Trimming stripped 1 base from V and 9 bases from J, with 13 bases between. The CDR3 sequence: CASSLLLGRGSPLHF. For the CDR3, the DNA is TGTGCCAGCAGTTTATTACTTGGCAGGGGTTCACCCCTCCACTTT.